These 6 T cell receptor beta chains were sequenced from one sample in a study of blood T cell repertoires in COVID-19. TCRdb's copy holds only in-frame clones and misses some; the assay was immunoSEQ multiplex PCR. The sample lists 310,000 or so clones, 87% occurring once. The sequenced sample was peripheral blood. The receptors here all came from a man aged 30-40 years with COVID-19, enrolled during active disease.

This clone came up a few times. The chain is built from TRBV19 and TRBJ1-2; possible D gene TRBD1, 5 bases. The germline V and J ends were trimmed by 7 bases and 5 bases, with 8 bases remaining between them. Germline loops: CDR1 LNHDA, CDR2 SQIVND (reference sequence). This CDR3 has 11 residues. The CDR3 DNA reads TGTGCCAGTAAGGACATGTATGGCTACACCTTC. This encodes CASKDMYGYTF.

The CDR3 loop is CASSPGLDRATRGYTF. CDR3 DNA sequence: TGTGCCAGCAGCCCCGGGCTGGACAGGGCCACGAGGGGCTACACCTTC. The V gene is TRBV7-2, the J gene TRBJ1-2, with 8 nucleotides matching TRBD1. Trimming cost V 5 bases and J 8 bases; bases outside gene matches: 16. From germline, CDR1 is SGHTA and CDR2 FQGNSA. This CDR3 contains 16 residues.

The chain couples TRBV9 to TRBJ2-1; TRBD2 matches at 9 bases. CDR1 is SGDLS and CDR2 is YYNGEE in the germline V gene. This CDR3 region has 16 residues. J gave up 3 bases and V 1 base, and 5 bases lay outside the gene matches. The CDR3 bases are TGTGCCAGCAGCGTAATCGGGACTAGCTACTACAATGAGCAGTTCTTC. It specifies CASSVIGTSYYNEQFF.

The V call is TRBV5-4, the J call TRBJ1-1, with 10 bases lining up with TRBD1. This CDR3 region has 13 residues. From germline, CDR1 is SGHNT and CDR2 YYREEE (reference sequence). Trimming took 4 bases from V and 6 from J; bases not matched to a gene: 3. The CDR3 spells CASSPGTGAEAFF. The CDR3 DNA reads TGTGCCAGCAGCCCGGGGACAGGGGCTGAAGCTTTCTTT.

This chain connects TRBV5-6 to TRBJ1-2; TRBD1 might be the D (5 bases). V lost 1 base and J lost 6, with 10 bases in between. CDR1 and CDR2 from the germline V gene are SGHDT and YYEEEE. The CDR3 consists of 13 residues. CDR3 protein: CASSLWGEDGYTF. The DNA for the CDR3 is TGTGCCAGCAGCTTGTGGGGGGAGGATGGCTACACCTTC.

The CDR3 region has the DNA TGTGCCAGCAGTATCGAGGCAGGGGGAAATAATTCACCCCTCCACTTT. This codes for CASSIEAGGNNSPLHF. The chain uses TRBV2 and TRBJ1-6; TRBD1 matches 7 bases. The CDR3 has 16 amino acids. The germline V gene encodes CDR1 SNHLY and CDR2 FYNNEI. The J segment lost 5 bases and the V segment lost 5 bases, leaving 9 bases of the junction unmatched.